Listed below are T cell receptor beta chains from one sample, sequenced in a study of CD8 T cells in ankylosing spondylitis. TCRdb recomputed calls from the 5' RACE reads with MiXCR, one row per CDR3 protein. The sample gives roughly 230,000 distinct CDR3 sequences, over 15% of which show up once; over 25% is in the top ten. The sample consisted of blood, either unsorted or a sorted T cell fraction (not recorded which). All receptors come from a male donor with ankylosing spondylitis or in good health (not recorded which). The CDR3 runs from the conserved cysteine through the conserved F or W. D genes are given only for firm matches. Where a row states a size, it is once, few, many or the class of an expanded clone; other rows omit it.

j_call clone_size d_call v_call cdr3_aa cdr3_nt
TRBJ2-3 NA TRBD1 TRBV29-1 CSAWLGTGRDTQYF TGCAGCGCCTGGCTCGGGACAGGCCGAGATACGCAGTATTTT
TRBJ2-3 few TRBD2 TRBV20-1 CSAIRTSGRAEVGTDTQYF TGCAGTGCTATTCGGACTAGCGGGAGGGCCGAGGTTGGCACAGATACGCAGTATTTT
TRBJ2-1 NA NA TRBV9 CASSPRGWGAWEQFF TGTGCCAGCAGCCCTCGCGGTTGGGGCGCATGGGAGCAGTTCTTC
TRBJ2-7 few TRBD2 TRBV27 CASSSISGTPREQYF TGTGCCAGCAGTTCTATTAGCGGGACCCCTCGCGAGCAGTACTTC
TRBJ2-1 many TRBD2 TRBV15 CATSRAKGLAGKQFF TGTGCCACCAGCAGAGCGAAAGGACTAGCGGGTAAGCAGTTCTTC
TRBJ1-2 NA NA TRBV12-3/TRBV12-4 CASSFGGVDGYTF TGTGCCAGCAGTTTTGGAGGGGTGGATGGCTACACCTTC
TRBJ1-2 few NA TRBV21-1 CASSNPGGYTF TGTGCCAGCAGCAATCCCGGTGGCTACACCTTC
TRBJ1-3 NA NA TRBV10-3 CAIRTNTGNTIYF TGTGCCATCAGGACAAATACTGGAAACACCATATATTTT
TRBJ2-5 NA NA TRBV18 CASSPREETQYF TGTGCCAGCTCACCACGTGAGGAGACCCAGTACTTC
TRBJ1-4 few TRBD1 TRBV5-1 CASSLLGQDNEKLFF TGCGCCAGCAGCCTACTGGGACAGGATAATGAAAAACTGTTTTTT
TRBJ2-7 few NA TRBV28 CASSLKLTGIYEQYF TGTGCCAGCAGTTTAAAACTTACAGGGATCTACGAGCAGTACTTC
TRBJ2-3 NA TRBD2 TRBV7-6 CASTPGGLAGRDYTQYF TGTGCCAGCACCCCCGGGGGACTAGCGGGTAGGGACTATACGCAGTATTTT
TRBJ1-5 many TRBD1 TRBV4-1 CASSHGTGTENQPQHF TGCGCCAGCAGCCACGGTACCGGGACAGAGAATCAGCCCCAGCATTTT
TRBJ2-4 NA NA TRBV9 CASSSSQGRNIQYF TGTGCCAGCAGCTCCTCACAGGGCCGAAACATTCAGTACTTC
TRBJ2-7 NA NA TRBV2 CASISRNEQYF TGTGCCAGCATTTCCAGAAACGAGCAGTACTTC
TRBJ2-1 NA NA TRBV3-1 CASSQDGVLARLVNEQFF TGTGCCAGCAGCCAAGACGGTGTTTTAGCGCGACTCGTCAATGAGCAGTTCTTC
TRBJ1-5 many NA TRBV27 CASSPRGNSNQPQHF TGTGCCAGCAGCCCAAGGGGAAATAGCAATCAGCCCCAGCATTTT
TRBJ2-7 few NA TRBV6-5 CASSLAVSATYEQYF TGTGCCAGCAGTTTGGCGGTCAGCGCGACCTACGAGCAGTACTTC
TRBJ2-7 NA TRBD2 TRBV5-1 CASSGGLADDEQYF TGCGCCAGCAGCGGGGGACTAGCGGACGACGAGCAGTACTTC
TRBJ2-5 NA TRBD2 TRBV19 CASSILNDAGVETQYF TGTGCCAGTAGTATTCTAAACGACGCGGGAGTAGAGACCCAGTACTTC
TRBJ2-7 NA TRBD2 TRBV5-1 CASSLSHGEISGNPYEQYF TGCGCCAGCAGCTTGTCGCACGGGGAAATAAGCGGGAACCCCTACGAGCAGTACTTC
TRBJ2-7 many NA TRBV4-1 CASSQDRPYEQYF TGCGCCAGCAGCCAAGATCGGCCCTACGAGCAGTACTTC
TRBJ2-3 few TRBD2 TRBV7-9 CASSLGLAGEDTQYF TGTGCCAGCAGCCTCGGACTAGCGGGAGAGGATACGCAGTATTTT
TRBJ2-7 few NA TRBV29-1 CSRLNHYEQYF TGCAGCCGCCTGAATCACTACGAGCAGTACTTC
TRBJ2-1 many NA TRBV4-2 CASSPSGGSYNEQFF TGTGCCAGCAGCCCAAGTGGAGGGTCCTACAATGAGCAGTTCTTC
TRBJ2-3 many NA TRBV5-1 CASSQRTASSTDTQYF TGCGCCAGCAGCCAGAGGACGGCATCTAGCACAGATACGCAGTATTTT
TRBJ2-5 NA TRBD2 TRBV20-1 CSAMGLAGWETQYF TGCAGTGCGATGGGACTAGCGGGATGGGAGACCCAGTACTTC
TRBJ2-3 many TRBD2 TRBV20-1 CSARKLTGGRADTQYF TGCAGTGCTAGAAAACTGACGGGAGGGCGGGCAGATACGCAGTATTTT
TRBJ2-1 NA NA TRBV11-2 CASSFFYSRDFADNEQFF TGTGCCAGCAGCTTTTTTTACTCCCGGGACTTCGCCGACAATGAGCAGTTCTTC
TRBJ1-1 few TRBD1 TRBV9 CASSSSTGVMDTEAFF TGTGCCAGCAGCTCATCGACAGGGGTGATGGACACTGAAGCTTTCTTT
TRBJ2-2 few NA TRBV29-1 CSVEPAAGLPRSNTGELFF TGCAGCGTTGAACCCGCGGCGGGACTCCCTAGGTCGAACACCGGGGAGCTGTTTTTT
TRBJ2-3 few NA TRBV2 CASSEVWGGASTDTQYF TGTGCCAGCAGTGAAGTGTGGGGAGGTGCTAGCACAGATACGCAGTATTTT
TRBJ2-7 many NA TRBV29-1 CSVEDRAYEQYF TGCAGCGTTGAAGACAGGGCCTACGAGCAGTACTTC
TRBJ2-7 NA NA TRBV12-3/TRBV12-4 CASSLTGTVFRGEQYF TGTGCCAGCAGTTTAACCGGGACGGTGTTCCGAGGCGAGCAGTACTTC
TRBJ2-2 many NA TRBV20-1 CSARYSGTGELFF TGCAGTGCCCGCTATAGCGGCACCGGGGAGCTGTTTTTT
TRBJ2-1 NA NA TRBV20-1 CSARNVGAHEQFF TGCAGTGCTAGAAACGTGGGAGCTCATGAGCAGTTCTTC
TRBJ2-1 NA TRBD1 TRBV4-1 CASSQVRGPYNEQFF TGCGCCAGCAGCCAAGTGAGGGGGCCCTACAATGAGCAGTTCTTC
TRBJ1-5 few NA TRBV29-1 CSATGDGQPQHF TGCAGCGCTACGGGGGACGGTCAGCCCCAGCATTTT
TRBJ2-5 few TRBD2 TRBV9 CASSVDPSGRGWQETQYF TGTGCCAGCAGCGTAGATCCCAGCGGGAGGGGGTGGCAAGAGACCCAGTACTTC
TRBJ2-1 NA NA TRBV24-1 CATSDSDSDEQFF TGTGCCACCAGTGATTCGGACTCCGATGAGCAGTTCTTC
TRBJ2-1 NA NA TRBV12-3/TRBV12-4 CASSSPGHPSNEQFF TGTGCCAGCAGTTCCCCGGGCCACCCGAGCAATGAGCAGTTCTTC
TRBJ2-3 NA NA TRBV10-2 CASSPVGETRIGADTQYF TGCGCCAGCAGTCCAGTAGGGGAGACCCGGATTGGGGCAGATACGCAGTATTTT
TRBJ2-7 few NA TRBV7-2 CASSLEEWISGEQYF TGTGCCAGCAGCTTAGAGGAGTGGATTTCCGGCGAGCAGTACTTC
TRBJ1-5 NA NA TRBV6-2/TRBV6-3 CASSYSPAPQHF TGTGCCAGCAGTTACTCACCCGCGCCCCAGCATTTT
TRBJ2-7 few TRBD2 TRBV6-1 CASSEAFPSGSWSYEQYF TGTGCCAGCAGTGAAGCTTTCCCTAGCGGGAGTTGGTCCTACGAGCAGTACTTC
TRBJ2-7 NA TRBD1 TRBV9 CASSSTGTGAYEQYF TGTGCCAGCAGCTCGACCGGGACAGGGGCCTACGAGCAGTACTTC
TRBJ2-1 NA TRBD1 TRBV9 CASSTSPGQGSYNEQFF TGTGCCAGCAGCACCTCCCCGGGACAGGGCTCCTACAATGAGCAGTTCTTC
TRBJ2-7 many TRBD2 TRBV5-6 CASSRTSGNEQYF TGTGCCAGCAGTAGGACTAGCGGAAACGAGCAGTACTTC
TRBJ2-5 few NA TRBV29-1 CSDVEVGETQYF TGCAGCGACGTAGAGGTCGGAGAGACCCAGTACTTC
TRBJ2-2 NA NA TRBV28 CASSLLSGTGNTGELFF TGTGCCAGCAGTTTACTCTCCGGGACCGGGAACACCGGGGAGCTGTTTTTT
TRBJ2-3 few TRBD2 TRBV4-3 CASSPTRGDTQYF TGCGCCAGCAGCCCGACGCGGGGGGATACGCAGTATTTT
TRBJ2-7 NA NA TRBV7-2 CASSLFPGSDEQYF TGTGCCAGCAGCTTATTCCCAGGCTCGGACGAGCAGTACTTC
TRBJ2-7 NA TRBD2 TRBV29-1 CSVELVSGSYEQYF TGCAGCGTTGAATTGGTTAGCGGGTCATACGAGCAGTACTTC